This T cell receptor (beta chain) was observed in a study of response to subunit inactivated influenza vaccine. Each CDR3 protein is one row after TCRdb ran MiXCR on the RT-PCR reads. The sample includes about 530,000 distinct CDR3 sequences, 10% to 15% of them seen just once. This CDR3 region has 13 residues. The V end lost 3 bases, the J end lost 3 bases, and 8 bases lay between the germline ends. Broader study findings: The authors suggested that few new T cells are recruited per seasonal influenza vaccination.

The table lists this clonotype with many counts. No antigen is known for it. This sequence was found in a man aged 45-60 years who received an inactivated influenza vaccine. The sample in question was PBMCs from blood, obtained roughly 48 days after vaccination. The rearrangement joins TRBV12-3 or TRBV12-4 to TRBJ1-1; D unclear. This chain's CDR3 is CASSFKRYTEAFF. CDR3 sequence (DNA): TGTGCCAGCAGTTTCAAACGATACACTGAAGCTTTCTTT.